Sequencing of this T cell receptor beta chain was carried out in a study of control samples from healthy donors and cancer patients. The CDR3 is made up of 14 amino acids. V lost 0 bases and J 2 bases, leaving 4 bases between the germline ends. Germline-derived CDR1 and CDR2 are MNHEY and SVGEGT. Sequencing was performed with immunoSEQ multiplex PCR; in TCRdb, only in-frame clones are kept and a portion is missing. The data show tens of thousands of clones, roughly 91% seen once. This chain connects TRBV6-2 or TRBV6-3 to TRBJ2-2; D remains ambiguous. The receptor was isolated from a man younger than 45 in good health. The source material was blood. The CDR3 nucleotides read TGTGCCAGCAGTTACTCGATAAACACCGGGGAGCTGTTTTTT. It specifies CASSYSINTGELFF.